This is a list of T cell receptor beta chains from one sample in a study of cytomegalovirus exposure and HLA in healthy donors. TCRdb's table, derived via immunoSEQ multiplex PCR, lists solely in-frame clones and lacks some. The sample has about 100,000 clones, approximately 79% seen once. Sequenced input: PBMCs. The receptors here all came from a woman aged 40 to 50 in good health and CMV-seropositive. The CDR3 runs from the conserved cysteine through the conserved F or W. A D gene is named only where the DNA matches it firmly. Size tells how often a clone was seen (once, few, many) or the class of an expanded clone, and some rows leave it out.

size | length | J | D | V | CDR3 | DNA
- | 15 | TRBJ2-2 | - | TRBV7-9 | CASSWGRVDTGELFF | TGTGCCAGCAGCTGGGGCAGGGTTGACACCGGGGAGCTGTTTTTT
- | 14 | TRBJ1-2 | - | TRBV5-1 | CASSLDQRQDGYTF | TGCGCCAGCAGCTTGGACCAGAGACAGGATGGCTACACCTTC
once | 15 | TRBJ1-1 | - | TRBV6-6 | CASSYSPTGNTEAFF | TGTGCCAGCAGTTACTCGCCGACAGGGAACACTGAAGCTTTCTTT
- | 14 | TRBJ2-2 | - | TRBV5-1 | CASRPTSNTGELFF | TGCGCCAGCAGACCTACTAGCAACACCGGGGAGCTGTTTTTT
- | 16 | TRBJ1-4 | TRBD1 | TRBV30 | CAWGGQGLSTNEKLFF | TGTGCCTGGGGAGGACAGGGGCTTTCAACTAATGAAAAACTGTTTTTT
few | 15 | TRBJ2-3 | - | TRBV6-1 | CASSEGGLVLLTQYF | TGTGCCAGCAGTGAAGGGGGGCTAGTCCTCCTTACGCAGTATTTT
few | 16 | TRBJ2-1 | - | TRBV6-5 | CASSYSSGNSYNEQFF | TGTGCCAGCAGTTACTCGTCAGGGAACTCCTACAATGAGCAGTTCTTC
- | 14 | TRBJ1-5 | - | TRBV2 | CASGGTEQIQPQHF | TGTGCCAGCGGAGGGACGGAACAAATTCAGCCCCAGCATTTT
- | 14 | TRBJ2-7 | - | TRBV7-9 | CASSLDTGPYEQYF | TGTGCCAGCAGCTTAGATACAGGACCCTACGAGCAGTACTTC
few | 12 | TRBJ1-3 | TRBD1 | TRBV10-3 | CAISPDRDQRYF | TGTGCCATCAGTCCTGACAGGGACCAAAGATATTTT
- | 14 | TRBJ2-6 | TRBD1 | TRBV19 | CATGQGAGANVLTF | TGTGCCACTGGACAGGGGGCTGGGGCCAACGTCCTGACTTTC
- | 14 | TRBJ2-7 | - | TRBV19 | CASRQTGISYEQYF | TGTGCCAGTAGGCAAACAGGGATCTCCTACGAGCAGTACTTC
- | 13 | TRBJ1-1 | - | TRBV27 | CASSSRGNTEAFF | TGTGCCAGCTCCTCCCGCGGGAACACTGAAGCTTTCTTT
few | 13 | TRBJ2-3 | TRBD2 | TRBV29-1 | CSDIAGGTDTQYF | TGCAGCGACATAGCGGGGGGGACAGATACGCAGTATTTT
few | 12 | TRBJ1-2 | TRBD1 | TRBV19 | CASMTGLHGYTF | TGTGCCAGTATGACAGGGTTGCATGGCTACACCTTC
many | 14 | TRBJ2-1 | - | TRBV4-2 | CASSQSRQAGEQFF | TGTGCCAGCAGCCAATCCCGACAGGCCGGTGAGCAGTTCTTC
- | 15 | TRBJ2-1 | TRBD2 | TRBV5-1 | CASSLGAGGNNEQFF | TGCGCCAGCAGCTTGGGAGCGGGGGGGAACAATGAGCAGTTCTTC
- | 13 | TRBJ1-1 | - | TRBV19 | CASSNDRRTEAFF | TGTGCCAGTAGTAACGACAGGAGGACTGAAGCTTTCTTT
- | 14 | TRBJ1-6 | TRBD1 | TRBV25-1 | CASSGDRDNSPLHF | TGTGCCAGCAGTGGTGACAGGGATAATTCACCCCTCCACTTT
- | 12 | TRBJ1-1 | TRBD1 | TRBV30 | CAWKTGDTEAFF | TGTGCCTGGAAGACAGGGGACACTGAAGCTTTCTTT
once | 12 | TRBJ2-1 | - | TRBV7-3 | CASSLGGYEQFF | TGTGCCAGCAGCTTAGGAGGCTATGAGCAGTTCTTC
- | 16 | TRBJ2-5 | TRBD1 | TRBV9 | CASSDRPGQSPETQYF | TGTGCCAGCAGCGACCGGCCGGGACAGTCCCCGGAGACCCAGTACTTC
- | 16 | TRBJ2-2 | - | TRBV18 | CASSPMGLANTGELFF | TGTGCCAGCTCACCTATGGGACTCGCGAACACCGGGGAGCTGTTTTTT
once | 16 | TRBJ2-3 | TRBD2 | TRBV10-1 | CASSESGGGALDTQYF | TGCGCCAGCAGTGAGTCTGGCGGGGGGGCCTTGGATACGCAGTATTTT
few | 14 | TRBJ1-3 | TRBD1 | TRBV4-1 | CASSHGTGLNTIYF | TGCGCCAGCAGCCATGGGACAGGGCTAAACACCATATATTTT
- | 14 | TRBJ2-7 | - | TRBV5-1 | CASSLVRETYEQYF | TGCGCCAGCAGCTTGGTGAGGGAGACCTACGAGCAGTACTTC
few | 15 | TRBJ1-5 | - | TRBV7-8 | CASSAHQGPAQPQHF | TGTGCCAGCAGCGCCCACCAGGGCCCAGCGCAGCCCCAGCATTTT
- | 15 | TRBJ2-3 | - | TRBV30 | CAWSVQGGSTDTQYF | TGTGCCTGGAGTGTACAAGGCGGGAGCACAGATACGCAGTATTTT
few | 15 | TRBJ2-6 | - | TRBV9 | CASSADAAGANVLTF | TGTGCCAGCAGCGCCGATGCGGCTGGGGCCAACGTCCTGACTTTC
- | 12 | TRBJ2-7 | TRBD1 | TRBV30 | CASRDRGYEQYF | TGTGCCTCCCGGGACAGGGGATACGAGCAGTACTTC
once | 15 | TRBJ2-3 | TRBD2 | TRBV6-6 | CASSKPGLRGDTQYF | TGTGCCAGCAGTAAACCGGGACTACGGGGCGATACGCAGTATTTT
- | 15 | TRBJ2-3 | TRBD2 | TRBV4-2 | CASSIRAGDTDTQYF | TGTGCCAGCAGTATTCGCGCGGGGGACACAGATACGCAGTATTTT